The sample holds a few counts of the clone carrying this TCR beta chain. Its antigen is as yet unknown. Scientists made TCR beta libraries using quantitative 5'-RACE with molecular barcodes. TCRdb processed the 5' RACE reads anew with MiXCR; each CDR3 protein has one entry. The sample consists of more than 600,000 distinct CDR3 sequences, 15% to 20% of them appearing once. This sample is part of a study of CD8 T cells in ankylosing spondylitis. Findings and limits, study-wide: CD8+ disease-linked clones were present at relatively low frequencies in blood. Disease-linked clones reportedly concentrated significantly in matched ankylosing spondylitis synovial fluid. There were earlier reports of some motif variants in reactive arthritis synovial fluid and blood. Ankylosing spondylitis blood appeared to be characterized by a TCR beta motif of eight or nine highly homologous variants.

This CDR3 contains 18 residues. V shed 5 bases, J shed 1 base, and the junction held 17 bases outside the gene matches. The germline V gene has CDR1 SQVTM and CDR2 ANQGSEA. The chain recombines TRBV29-1 with TRBJ2-1; 7 bases fit TRBD1. The material sequenced was blood, either unsorted or a sorted T cell fraction (not recorded which). This clonotype originated in a male donor with ankylosing spondylitis. The CDR3 sequence is CSVRDSILTSNSYNEQFF. The CDR3, as DNA: TGCAGCGTTCGGGACAGCATTCTAACAAGTAATTCCTACAATGAGCAGTTCTTC.